The 29 T cell receptor beta chains listed next were all sequenced from one sample in a study of cytomegalovirus exposure and HLA in healthy donors. Primers included in the PCR were 60 Vbeta and 13 Jbeta primers. Here immunoSEQ multiplex PCR was the method, and the copy in TCRdb shows in-frame clones only, minus some. This table holds fewer than 130,000 clones, roughly 71% found once. Material for sequencing was PBMCs. These receptors came from a man aged 40-50 years in good health and CMV-seropositive.

This clone was seen a few times. V gene TRBV10-1 combines with J gene TRBJ1-1; 7 positions agree with TRBD1. This CDR3 comprises 15 residues. CDR1 WNHNN and CDR2 SYGVQD come from the germline V gene (reference sequence). The ends lost 0 bases at V and 1 base at J; junction bases unmatched: 2. The CDR3 region is CASSESGQQNTEAFF. DNA of the CDR3: TGCGCCAGCAGTGAGTCGGGACAGCAGAACACTGAAGCTTTCTTT.

V usage is TRBV7-2 and J usage is TRBJ2-5; D may be TRBD2 (6 bases). Trimming stripped 5 bases from V and 0 bases from J, with 10 bases between. The CDR3 extends over 14 amino acids. In germline, CDR1 is SGHTA, CDR2 FQGNSA. The CDR3 sequence: CASSAGLYQETQYF. The CDR3 DNA reads TGTGCCAGCAGCGCGGGACTCTACCAAGAGACCCAGTACTTC.

The CDR3 DNA reads TGTGCCAGTACCAACAACCCCCAGGGGTACACCGGGGAGCTGTTTTTT. Protein sequence: CASTNNPQGYTGELFF. The chain recombines TRBV19 with TRBJ2-2, with a tentative D call TRBD1 (6 bases). This CDR3 is built from 16 residues. The V gene lost 7 bases and the J gene lost 3 bases, with 18 bases spanning the gap. Germline CDR1 and CDR2: LNHDA and SQIVND (reference sequence).

The chain recombines TRBV6-1 with TRBJ2-7; 8 bases map to TRBD1. J lost 5 bases, V lost 3 bases, and 9 bases had no gene match. In germline, CDR1 is MNHNS, CDR2 SASEGT. The CDR3 is 15 residues long. The CDR3 DNA reads as TGTGCCAGCAGTGATTTCGGACAGGGTATGAACGAGCAGTACTTC. Amino acids: CASSDFGQGMNEQYF.

This rearrangement joins TRBV6-4 to TRBJ2-1; TRBD2 matches 11 bases. The CDR3 is 15 amino acids. Germline values: CDR1 MRHNA, CDR2 SNTAGT. V was clipped by 3 bases and J by 7 bases; unmatched bases: 5. The CDR3 DNA follows: TGTGCCAGCAGTGAGGGGCTAGCGGGAGGTAATGAGCAGTTCTTC. Translation: CASSEGLAGGNEQFF.

The gene calls are TRBV9 and TRBJ2-2; 7 bases fit TRBD2. From germline, CDR1 is SGDLS and CDR2 YYNGEE. V dropped 5 bases and J dropped 7; count of bases not matched to a gene: 8. This CDR3 region has 14 residues. The CDR3 is CASRGGGPLGELFF. The CDR3 region has the DNA TGTGCCAGCAGGGGGGGAGGGCCTCTCGGGGAGCTGTTTTTT.

This chain joins TRBV7-3 and TRBJ2-1; 12 nucleotides align to TRBD2. Germline V gene sequence: CDR1 SGHTA, CDR2 FQGTGA. V shed 3 bases, J shed 5 bases, and the junction held 8 bases outside the gene matches. The CDR3 is 17 residues long. The CDR3 loop reads CASSFGLAGGKDNEQFF. CDR3 nucleotide sequence: TGTGCCAGCAGCTTCGGTCTAGCGGGAGGGAAAGACAATGAGCAGTTCTTC.

This clone was found once. The CDR3, as DNA: TGTGCCAGCAGTTCCGAGACTAGCGGGTATCTAACCGGGGAGCTGTTTTTT. It translates to CASSSETSGYLTGELFF. The chain combines TRBV27 with TRBJ2-2; 10 bases align to TRBD2. Germline values: CDR1 MNHEY, CDR2 SMNVEV (reference sequence). The CDR3 contains 17 residues. The junction had 10 bases not matched to a gene; V was cut back by 4 bases and J by 5 bases.

This chain uses TRBV28 with TRBJ1-5; D gene ambiguous. V lost 8 bases, J lost 1 base, and 12 bases lay in between. CDR3 length equals 14 residues. CDR1 and CDR2 from the germline V gene are MDHEN and SYDVKM. CDR3 loop: CASQRSLSNQPQHF. The CDR3 nucleotides are TGTGCCAGCCAACGGTCCTTGAGCAATCAGCCCCAGCATTTT.

J is TRBJ2-3 and V is TRBV5-6; 13 nucleotides align to TRBD2. This CDR3 contains 17 residues. V shed 1 base, J shed 0 bases, and the junction held 2 bases outside the gene matches. The germline V gene has CDR1 SGHDT and CDR2 YYEEEE. For the CDR3, the DNA is TGTGCCAGCAGCTTGACTAGCGGGAGGGATAGCACAGATACGCAGTATTTT. Its translation is CASSLTSGRDSTDTQYF.

This rearrangement joins TRBV5-1 to TRBJ2-1, with 12 bases fitting TRBD1. The V segment lost 4 bases and the J segment 5 bases; nucleotides outside the gene matches: 4. Germline CDR1 and CDR2: SGHRS and YFSETQ. The CDR3 sequence is 15 residues long. The CDR3 here is CASSPGQGADNEQFF. Here the CDR3 DNA reads TGCGCCAGCAGCCCGGGACAGGGGGCTGACAATGAGCAGTTCTTC.

The V call is TRBV21-1, the J call TRBJ2-5; the DNA was not compared with TRBD2, the D call given in the table. TRBV21-1 is termed a pseudogene. The CDR3 runs to 15 residues. In nucleotides, the CDR3 is TGTGCCAGCACCCGACTAGCTGCCCTCCAAGAGACCCAGTACTTC. The encoded protein is CASTRLAALQETQYF.

This sequence joins TRBV13 and TRBJ1-2; TRBD1 agrees at 7 bases. Germline assignment: CDR1 PRHDT and CDR2 FYEKMQ (reference sequence). The V gene end was trimmed by 2 bases and the J gene end by 4 bases; junction bases not matched to a gene: 7. This CDR3 spans 15 amino acids. CDR3 coding DNA: TGTGCCAGCAGCTTAAGAGCTGGACAGGCCTATGGCTACACCTTC. It translates to CASSLRAGQAYGYTF.

The chain is built from TRBV18 and TRBJ1-1; 9 bases align to TRBD1. CDR3 length equals 16 residues. V lost 6 bases, J lost 8 bases, and 16 bases stayed unmatched. Germline CDR1 is KGHSH and CDR2 is LQKENI. The CDR3: CASSLTPGQGMEEAFF. Written as DNA, the CDR3 is TGTGCCAGCTCCCTGACCCCGGGACAGGGAATGGAAGAAGCTTTCTTT.

The chain is built from TRBV9 and TRBJ2-1; a possible D gene is TRBD1 (5 bases). The CDR3 runs to 13 residues. Germline lookup yields CDR1 SGDLS and CDR2 YYNGEE. V gave up 3 bases and J gave up 9 bases, with 13 bases separating them. The CDR3 sequence: CASSARQGGEQFF. CDR3 nucleotide sequence: TGTGCCAGCAGCGCCCGGCAGGGCGGTGAGCAGTTCTTC.

The chain combines TRBV6-5 with TRBJ1-5; 7 bases match TRBD1. The CDR3 runs to 13 residues. With 6 bases clipped from V and 4 bases from J, the junction kept 3 bases outside the gene matches. Germline V gene sequence: CDR1 MNHEY, CDR2 SVGAGI. The CDR3 DNA sequence: TGTGCCAGCAGCCCACAGGGGAATCAGCCCCAGCATTTT. It codes for CASSPQGNQPQHF.

The chain is built from TRBV30 and TRBJ1-5; possibly TRBD1 for D (5 bases). From germline, CDR1 is GTSNPN and CDR2 SVGIG (reference sequence). This CDR3 has 15 amino acids. The V gene lost 3 bases and the J gene lost 0 bases, with 12 bases spanning the gap. The DNA of the CDR3 is TGTGCCTGGAGAAAAGGGGCGAGTAGCAATCAGCCCCAGCATTTT. Residues: CAWRKGASSNQPQHF.

This sequence joins TRBV5-8 and TRBJ1-5; tentatively, D is TRBD1 (5 bases). Germline loops: CDR1 SGHTS, CDR2 YDEGEE. The CDR3 has 15 residues. V was clipped by 0 bases and J by 3 bases, with 10 bases between them. The CDR3 DNA sequence: TGTGCCAGCAGCTTGGGGGGCGGCCTCAATCAGCCCCAGCATTTT. This sequence encodes CASSLGGGLNQPQHF.

This chain uses TRBV7-8 with TRBJ1-4; D is perhaps TRBD1 (5 bases). V lost 3 bases to trimming and J lost 3 bases, with 14 bases between them. The CDR3 contains 16 residues. CDR1 SGHVS and CDR2 FQNEAQ come from the germline V gene. The CDR3 loop is CASSFHRDSSNEKLFF. The CDR3 DNA follows: TGTGCCAGCAGCTTCCATCGGGACTCATCTAATGAAAAACTGTTTTTT.

This chain uses TRBV11-2 with TRBJ2-3; 10 bases are shared with TRBD2. The J segment lost 1 base and the V segment lost 6 bases, leaving 4 bases of the junction unmatched. Germline-derived CDR1 and CDR2 are SGHAT and FQNNGV. This CDR3 contains 15 residues. As DNA, the CDR3 is TGTGCCAGCAGACCCGGGACTAGCGGCACAGATACGCAGTATTTT. Translating gives CASRPGTSGTDTQYF.

This clone was seen just once. This chain joins TRBV4-3 and TRBJ2-3, with a weak D call TRBD2 (6 bases). V was cut by 4 bases and J by 3 bases, with 14 bases left in between. The CDR3 spans 15 residues. CDR1 and CDR2 from the germline V gene are LGHNA and YSLEER. Here the CDR3 DNA reads TGCGCCAGCAGCCCCCTGGGACTTTTAACAGATACGCAGTATTTT. Amino acid sequence: CASSPLGLLTDTQYF.

This chain connects TRBV4-2 to TRBJ1-4, with no clear D. The CDR3 totals 15 residues. Germline CDR1 reads LGHNA; CDR2 reads YNFKEQ. V was trimmed by 4 bases and J by 3 bases, leaving 12 bases between them. The CDR3 DNA reads as TGTGCCAGCAGCCCAGCGCGGGCATCTAATGAAAAACTGTTTTTT. Its protein product is CASSPARASNEKLFF.

The chain has TRBV29-1 and TRBJ2-7, with D possibly TRBD2 on 6 matching bases. CDR3 length: 14 amino acids. Germline lookup yields CDR1 SQVTM and CDR2 ANQGSEA. The ends were cut back, 6 bases at V and 1 base at J, with 16 bases in the middle. The CDR3: CSVGGLQYSYEQYF. The CDR3 DNA is TGCAGCGTCGGGGGACTCCAGTATTCCTACGAGCAGTACTTC.

This chain uses TRBV5-1 with TRBJ2-5; D is perhaps TRBD2 (5 bases). Trimming left V 4 bases short and J 0 bases short, with 13 bases between. Germline-derived CDR1 and CDR2 are SGHRS and YFSETQ. The CDR3 consists of 15 residues. CDR3 nucleotide sequence: TGCGCCAGCAGCCCCGGAGGACTGGACCAAGAGACCCAGTACTTC. This translates into CASSPGGLDQETQYF.

The sample holds many counts of this clone. V and J are TRBV5-6 and TRBJ2-2, with 7 nucleotides matching TRBD2. Germline CDR1 and CDR2: SGHDT and YYEEEE. With 0 bases clipped from V and 1 base from J, the junction kept 3 bases outside the gene matches. The length of the CDR3 is 16 residues. The CDR3 reads CASSLGLAVNTGELFF. The DNA for the CDR3 is TGTGCCAGCAGCTTGGGGCTAGCGGTGAACACCGGGGAGCTGTTTTTT.

Details on this clone: At the DNA level, this CDR3 is encoded by other sequences in the same sample as well. The chain uses TRBV30 and TRBJ1-5; D remains unclear. This CDR3 comprises 13 residues. Trimming stripped 0 bases from V and 7 bases from J, with 10 bases between. Germline V gene lookup returns CDR1 GTSNPN and CDR2 SVGIG (reference sequence). CDR3 nucleotides: TGTGCCTGGAGTGTACCGGGGAACCAGCCCCAGCATTTT. It specifies CAWSVPGNQPQHF.

The DNA for the CDR3 is TGTGCCAGCAGTTTCGCAGGGCCAACCTACGAGCAGTACTTC. This sequence encodes CASSFAGPTYEQYF. The rearrangement uses TRBV27 and TRBJ2-7; maybe TRBD1 (5 bases). The germline V gene encodes CDR1 MNHEY and CDR2 SMNVEV (reference sequence). This CDR3 comprises 14 residues. Trimming pared 3 bases from V and 2 bases from J, leaving 11 bases between.

V and J are TRBV2 and TRBJ2-1, with D possibly being TRBD2 (6 bases). CDR1 and CDR2 (germline): SNHLY, FYNNEI. V dropped 8 bases and J dropped 4 bases, with 12 bases sitting between them. The CDR3 has 13 amino acids. The CDR3 nucleotides are TGTGCCAGCTGTCGGGGACTGTACAATGAGCAGTTCTTC. Translated: CASCRGLYNEQFF.

This chain uses TRBV29-1 with TRBJ2-6, with TRBD1 as a possible D gene (6 bases). Germline V CDR1 and CDR2: SQVTM, ANQGSEA. Trimming took off 4 bases at V and 2 bases at J, with 21 bases between the two ends. This CDR3 has 18 amino acids. The CDR3: CSVVAARGRGTGANVLTF. CDR3 DNA sequence: TGCAGCGTTGTGGCTGCCAGGGGAAGGGGGACTGGGGCCAACGTCCTGACTTTC.